The 4 T cell receptor beta chains below were found in one sample sequenced in a study of blood T cell repertoires in COVID-19. Sequenced by immunoSEQ multiplex PCR; TCRdb stores in-frame clones only, minus some. The table records over 200,000 clones, approximately 84% of them present only once. The sample consisted of peripheral blood. All receptors come from a man aged 50-59 years with active or convalescent COVID-19.

This chain links TRBV2 with TRBJ2-7; TRBD1 matches 8 bases. Germline V gives CDR1 SNHLY, CDR2 FYNNEI. V lost 6 bases, J lost 4 bases, and 17 bases stayed unmatched. CDR3 length equals 17 residues. CDR3 residues: CASSAILADRATYEQYF. The CDR3 DNA follows: TGTGCCAGCAGCGCAATATTAGCGGACAGGGCTACGTACGAGCAGTACTTC.

The rearrangement joins TRBV7-7 to TRBJ1-4, with 8 positions matching TRBD1. The V gene's germline CDR1 is SSHAT and CDR2 FNYEAQ (reference sequence). The ends lost 11 bases at V and 5 bases at J; junction bases unmatched: 7. The CDR3 runs 13 residues. The CDR3 region has the DNA TGTGCCGGACTCAGGGGGCTAAATGAAAAACTGTTTTTT. Protein product: CAGLRGLNEKLFF.

This clone was picked up one time. The chain employs TRBV5-1 and TRBJ1-3; the D gene is possibly TRBD1 (5 bases). The CDR3 totals 15 residues. Germline CDR1 is SGHRS and CDR2 is YFSETQ. V was trimmed by 3 bases and J by 0 bases, leaving 10 bases between them. The CDR3 nucleotides read TGCGCCAGCAGCTCTACGACAGACTCTGGAAACACCATATATTTT. Its translation is CASSSTTDSGNTIYF. Full variable domain (remainder filled in from reference TRBV5-1 and TRBJ1-3): KAGVTQTPRYLIKTRGQQVTLSCSPISGHRSVSWYQQTPGQGLQFLFEYFSETQRNKGNFPGRFSGRQFSNSRSEMNVSTLELGDSALYLCASSSTTDSGNTIYFGEGSWLTVV.

The chain combines TRBV5-5 with TRBJ1-6; no definite D call. Trimming cost V 3 bases and J 4 bases, with 14 bases left between them. The CDR3 contains 16 residues. CDR1 is SGHKS, CDR2 YYEKEE, per germline (reference sequence). The CDR3 DNA reads as TGTGCCAGCAGCTCGGGAACTAACTTTTATAATTCACCCCTCCACTTT. Translating it yields CASSSGTNFYNSPLHF.